This T cell receptor (beta chain) was found in a study of T cell responses to AZD1222 COVID-19 vaccine. Sequenced by immunoSEQ multiplex PCR; TCRdb stores in-frame clones only, minus some. The sample carries tens of thousands of clones, approximately 87% recorded once. The germline gives CDR1 SGHNT, CDR2 YENEEA. The CDR3 is 14 residues long. Trimming took 2 bases from V and 1 from J, leaving 8 bases between them. The receptor's source is an adult who received the AZD1222 COVID-19 vaccine. The material was peripheral blood, obtained 28 days after the second AZD1222 dose. The chain recombines TRBV11-3 with TRBJ1-1; D gene unclear. The CDR3 protein is CASSLRPPNTEAFF. The CDR3 DNA reads as TGTGCCAGCAGCTTAAGGCCGCCGAACACTGAAGCTTTCTTT.